This entry features one T cell receptor (beta chain) sequence. The data were taken from a study of shared T cell receptors in the human thymus. The CDR3 sequence is 17 residues long. Germline V gene sequence: CDR1 MNHNS, CDR2 SASEGT. V lost 3 bases and J 3 bases, leaving 21 bases between the germline ends. TCRdb's copy holds only in-frame clones and misses some; the assay was immunoSEQ multiplex PCR. The sample yields more than 550,000 clones, roughly 85% seen once. The same specimen was also included in a second study, on human thymus T cells. This second report adds: Serving as donors were healthy Finnish infants, each of whom was having open corrective surgery for congenital heart defects. It was from resections taken during corrective heart surgery that the thymus tissue came. In unrelated individuals, thymic repertoires overlapped highly, according to related research.

This TCR was recovered from a girl under two years old with a congenital heart defect. The sequencing input was thymocytes. The chain employs TRBV6-1 and TRBJ2-7, with D maybe TRBD2 (5 bases). The DNA of the CDR3 is TGTGCCAGCAGTGAGCGGGCGTTGAGGAGAAGCCTCTACGAGCAGTACTTC. Translation: CASSERALRRSLYEQYF.